These 17 T cell receptor beta chains came from one sample sequenced in a study of T cell responses to AZD1222 COVID-19 vaccine. The protocol was immunoSEQ multiplex PCR, while the TCRdb copy is restricted to in-frame clones and leaves out a portion. The table has 100,000 to 150,000 clones, over 75% seen once; the top ten hold just over 7%. The sequencing used peripheral blood, collected on day 0 of AZD1222 vaccination. The receptors derive from an adult in good health.

The rearrangement joins TRBV19 to TRBJ2-2, with no clear D. This CDR3 comprises 14 residues. With 2 bases removed from V and 0 bases from J, the gap between germline ends came to 4 bases. Germline loops: CDR1 LNHDA, CDR2 SQIVND (reference sequence). Written as DNA, the CDR3 is TGTGCCAGTAGTATACCCACGAACACCGGGGAGCTGTTTTTT. Protein sequence: CASSIPTNTGELFF. The whole variable domain, remainder taken from reference TRBV19 and TRBJ2-2, is DGGITQSPKYLFRKEGQNVTLSCEQNLNHDAMYWYRQDPGQGLRLIYYSQIVNDFQKGDIAEGYSVSREKKESFPLTVTSAQKNPTAFYLCASSIPTNTGELFFGEGSRLTVL.

The CDR3 loop is CASSLGRQYEQYF. CDR3 DNA sequence: TGTGCCAGCAGCTTAGGTAGGCAGTACGAGCAGTACTTC. The chain links TRBV7-9 to TRBJ2-7; no clear D gene. Looked up from germline, CDR1 is SEHNR and CDR2 is FQNEAQ (reference sequence). V lost 1 base to trimming and J lost 4 bases, with 8 bases between them. The CDR3 totals 13 residues.

The chain has TRBV13 and TRBJ1-1; D gene uncertain. Germline-derived CDR1 and CDR2 are PRHDT and FYEKMQ (reference sequence). This CDR3 is 12 amino acids long. With 6 bases removed from V and 6 bases from J, the gap between germline ends came to 11 bases. Here the CDR3 DNA reads TGTGCCAGCAGGAACACGGGGTCTGAAGCTTTCTTT. It specifies CASRNTGSEAFF.

The V call is TRBV19, the J call TRBJ2-5; the match to TRBD2 covers 9 bases. The germline gives CDR1 LNHDA, CDR2 SQIVND (reference sequence). The CDR3 sequence is 14 residues long. J was trimmed by 5 bases and V by 5 bases; bases with no gene match: 6. CDR3 DNA: TGTGCCAGTAGTCTTGGGACTAGCCCGGAGACCCAGTACTTC. Amino acid sequence: CASSLGTSPETQYF.

The chain couples TRBV19 to TRBJ1-5; no reliable D call. Trimming left V 1 base short and J 1 base short, with 8 bases between. The CDR3 covers 15 residues. CDR1 and CDR2 (germline): LNHDA, SQIVND (reference sequence). DNA for the CDR3: TGTGCCAGTAGTATAGCTGGGATAAGCAATCAGCCCCAGCATTTT. Residues: CASSIAGISNQPQHF.

This chain uses TRBV10-3 with TRBJ1-2, with TRBD1 matching over 9 bases. CDR3 length: 17 amino acids. The V segment lost 3 bases and the J segment 8 bases; nucleotides outside the gene matches: 16. Germline values: CDR1 ENHRY, CDR2 SYGVKD. Here the CDR3 reads CAISDSLGETGGGGYTF. DNA for the CDR3: TGTGCCATCAGTGACTCCTTGGGGGAGACAGGGGGTGGAGGCTACACCTTC.

V usage is TRBV15 and J usage is TRBJ2-2, with TRBD1 identical over 7 bases. Germline CDR1 LNHNV, CDR2 YYDKDF (reference sequence). The CDR3 spans 12 residues. The junction had 5 bases not matched to a gene; V was cut back by 9 bases and J by 7 bases. The CDR3 nucleotides read TGTGCCACGAAACAGGGGAACGGGGAGCTGTTTTTT. Encoded protein: CATKQGNGELFF.

V gene TRBV24-1 combines with J gene TRBJ2-7; 9 bases agree with TRBD1. The trim removed 4 bases at V and 2 bases at J, leaving 2 bases unmatched. The CDR3 runs to 14 residues. The germline CDR1 and CDR2 sequences are KGHDR and SFDVKD. CDR3 DNA: TGTGCCACCAGTGAGGGACAGGGAGCCTACGAGCAGTACTTC. Translated: CATSEGQGAYEQYF.

This chain connects TRBV13 to TRBJ1-2; D unclear. Germline-derived CDR1 and CDR2 are PRHDT and FYEKMQ (reference sequence). V dropped 1 base and J dropped 8 bases, with 8 bases sitting between them. CDR3 length equals 12 residues. In DNA, the CDR3 is TGTGCCAGCAGCTTAGTCCGGAACGGCTACACCTTC. The encoded protein is CASSLVRNGYTF.

The rearrangement uses TRBV15 and TRBJ2-1, with D perhaps matching TRBD2 (6 bases). V dropped 0 bases and J dropped 4 bases, with 13 bases sitting between them. The CDR3 covers 16 residues. CDR1 and CDR2 from the germline V gene are LNHNV and YYDKDF (reference sequence). The CDR3 sequence: CATSRDRASAYNEQFF. The CDR3 DNA is TGTGCCACCAGCAGAGATAGGGCTAGCGCATACAATGAGCAGTTCTTC. The full variable domain, completed using reference TRBV15 and TRBJ2-1, is DAMVIQNPRYQVTQFGKPVTLSCSQTLNHNVMYWYQQKSSQAPKLLFHYYDKDFNNEADTPDNFQSRRPNTSFCFLDIRSPGLGDTAMYLCATSRDRASAYNEQFFGPGTRLTVL.

The chain is built from TRBV28 and TRBJ1-6, with TRBD1 matching 10 bases. CDR1 and CDR2 from the germline V gene are MDHEN and SYDVKM. CDR3 length equals 17 residues. The trim removed 0 bases at V and 7 bases at J, leaving 6 bases unmatched. In nucleotides, the CDR3 is TGTGCCAGCAGTTTATGGCGGACAGGGGGGATCAATTCACCCCTCCACTTT. Its translation: CASSLWRTGGINSPLHF.

The V call is TRBV7-2, the J call TRBJ1-3, with D possibly being TRBD1 (6 bases). Germline V gene sequence: CDR1 SGHTA, CDR2 FQGNSA. The CDR3 is 13 residues long. The germline V and J ends were trimmed by 8 bases and 1 base, with 9 bases remaining between them. The CDR3 DNA reads as TGTGCCAGCGCCACAGGGTCTGGAAACACCATATATTTT. This codes for CASATGSGNTIYF.

Here the CDR3 reads CASSSRGPRYGYTF. In DNA form, the CDR3 reads TGTGCCAGCAGCTCCCGGGGCCCACGCTATGGCTACACCTTC. This sequence joins TRBV7-2 and TRBJ1-2, with D perhaps matching TRBD1 (5 bases). Germline CDR1 SGHTA, CDR2 FQGNSA. This CDR3 has 14 residues. The V and J ends lost 4 bases and 4 bases respectively, with 13 bases between them. The entire variable domain, with the rest obtained from reference TRBV7-2 and TRBJ1-2, is as follows: GAGVSQSPSNKVTEKGKDVELRCDPISGHTALYWYRQSLGQGLEFLIYFQGNSAPDKSGLPSDRFSAERTGGSVSTLTIQRTQQEDSAVYLCASSSRGPRYGYTFGSGTRLTVV.

The chain is built from TRBV2 and TRBJ1-4, with TRBD1 matching 9 bases. The CDR3 runs to 17 residues. CDR1 and CDR2 (germline): SNHLY, FYNNEI. Losses at the gene ends were 4 bases for V and 4 bases for J; bases not matched to a gene: 10. The CDR3 DNA reads TGTGCCAGCAGTGGACCGGGACAGGGATTCTTTAATGAAAAACTGTTTTTT. Translated, it gives CASSGPGQGFFNEKLFF. Full variable domain (rest looked up from reference TRBV2 and TRBJ1-4): EPEVTQTPSHQVTQMGQEVILRCVPISNHLYFYWYRQILGQKVEFLVSFYNNEISEKSEIFDDQFSVERPDGSNFTLKIRSTKLEDSAMYFCASSGPGQGFFNEKLFFGSGTQLSVL.

The chain has TRBV25-1 and TRBJ1-2, with a weak D call TRBD1 (5 bases). CDR3 length: 14 amino acids. Germline V gene data show CDR1 as MGHDK and CDR2 as SYGVNS. Between the trimmed V and J ends, which lost 5 bases and 8 bases, there was a span of 18 bases. As DNA, the CDR3 is TGTGCCAGCAGTTTCCGGGGGGACCTAGGAGGCTACACCTTC. Its translation: CASSFRGDLGGYTF.

The V call is TRBV3-1 (or the pseudogene TRBV3-2), the J call TRBJ1-4, with a possible D match to TRBD1 (5 bases). Germline loops: CDR1 LGHDT, CDR2 YNNKEL (reference sequence). The V and J ends lost 5 bases and 7 bases respectively, with 14 bases between them. This CDR3 is built from 14 residues. Written as DNA, the CDR3 is TGTGCCAGCAGCTTGAAAGGGACGAGTGAAAAACTGTTTTTT. The encoded protein is CASSLKGTSEKLFF.

This rearrangement joins TRBV7-6 to TRBJ1-2, with TRBD1 identical over 7 bases. The CDR3 has 18 residues. With V trimmed by 2 bases and J by 3 bases, 15 bases remained unmatched. Germline CDR1 is SGHVS and CDR2 is FNYEAQ. The CDR3 nucleotides read TGTGCCAGCAGCTTACCGAAAGTGACAGGGCAATACGACTATGGCTACACCTTC. Its protein product is CASSLPKVTGQYDYGYTF.